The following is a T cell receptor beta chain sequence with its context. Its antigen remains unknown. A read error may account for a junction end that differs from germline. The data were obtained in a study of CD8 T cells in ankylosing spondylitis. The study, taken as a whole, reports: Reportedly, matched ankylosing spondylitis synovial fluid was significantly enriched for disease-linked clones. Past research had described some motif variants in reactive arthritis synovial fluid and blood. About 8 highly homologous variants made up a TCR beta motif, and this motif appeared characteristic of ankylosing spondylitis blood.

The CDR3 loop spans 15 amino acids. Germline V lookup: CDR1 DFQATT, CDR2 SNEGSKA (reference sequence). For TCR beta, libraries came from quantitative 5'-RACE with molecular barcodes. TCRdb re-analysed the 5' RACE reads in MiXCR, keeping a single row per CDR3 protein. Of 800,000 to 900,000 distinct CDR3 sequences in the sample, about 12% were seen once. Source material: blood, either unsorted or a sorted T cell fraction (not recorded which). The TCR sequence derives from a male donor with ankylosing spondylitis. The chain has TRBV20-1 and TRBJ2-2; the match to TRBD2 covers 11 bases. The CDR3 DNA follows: TGCAGTGCCAATAGCGGGGGGGCGAAGACCGGGGAGCTGTTTTTT. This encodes CSANSGGAKTGELFF.